A single sample gave rise to the 31 T cell receptor beta chains below, sequenced in a study of blood T cell repertoires in COVID-19. Sequencing was performed with immunoSEQ multiplex PCR; in TCRdb, only in-frame clones are kept and a portion is missing. This sample has approximately 470,000 clones, with approximately 83% found just once. Sequences were obtained from peripheral blood. The source of these receptors is a human donor in a cohort sampled during active COVID-19.

The sample holds one count of this clone. The rearrangement links TRBV9 to TRBJ2-7, with 7 nucleotides matching TRBD2. This CDR3 has 15 residues. Germline lookup yields CDR1 SGDLS and CDR2 YYNGEE. V shed 0 bases and J 1 base; nucleotides not matched to a gene: 4. CDR3 sequence: CASSVDPSGSYEQYF. In nucleotides, the CDR3 is TGTGCCAGCAGCGTAGATCCTAGCGGATCCTACGAGCAGTACTTC. The full variable domain, its missing parts supplied by reference TRBV9 and TRBJ2-7, is DSGVTQTPKHLITATGQRVTLRCSPRSGDLSVYWYQQSLDQGLQFLIQYYNGEERAKGNILERFSAQQFPDLHSELNLSSLELGDSALYFCASSVDPSGSYEQYFGPGTRLTVT.

About this clone itself: The junction shows a germline mismatch at one end, possibly a read error. The chain joins TRBV7-7 to TRBJ2-7; TRBD1 might be the D (6 bases). The V gene's germline CDR1 is SSHAT and CDR2 FNYEAQ (reference sequence). CDR3 length: 13 residues. DNA of the CDR3: TGTGCTAGCAGTTTACAGGGTTCCCACGAGCAGTACTTC. Translation gives CASSLQGSHEQYF.

This rearrangement joins TRBV4-3 to TRBJ2-5, with TRBD1 as a possible D gene (6 bases). The CDR3 spans 14 residues. Germline loops: CDR1 LGHNA, CDR2 YSLEER. The ends were cut back, 2 bases at V and 4 bases at J, with 11 bases in the middle. CDR3 in amino acids: CASSQRATGETQYF. The CDR3, as DNA: TGCGCCAGCAGCCAAAGGGCGACAGGAGAGACCCAGTACTTC.

This rearrangement joins TRBV6-1 to TRBJ2-5, with D possibly being TRBD2 (7 bases). The V and J ends lost 5 bases and 2 bases respectively, with 18 bases between them. CDR1 and CDR2 (germline): MNHNS, SASEGT. This CDR3 has 16 amino acids. As DNA, the CDR3 is TGTGCCAGCAGTAAAGGGGGGGGAACAGGGCAAGAGACCCAGTACTTC. It codes for CASSKGGGTGQETQYF.

This clone was observed a single time. The rearrangement uses TRBV28 and TRBJ2-1; TRBD2 is a possible D gene (6 bases). Trimming pared 6 bases from V and 3 bases from J, leaving 24 bases between. Germline V gives CDR1 MDHEN, CDR2 SYDVKM. The CDR3 sequence is 18 residues long. DNA of the CDR3: TGTGCCAGCAGCATCGGGGGAGGCCCGGGGACCTACTACAATGAGCAGTTCTTC. Translating it yields CASSIGGGPGTYYNEQFF. Looking up the rest from reference TRBV28 and TRBJ2-1 gives the full variable domain: DVKVTQSSRYLVKRTGEKVFLECVQDMDHENMFWYRQDPGLGLRLIYFSYDVKMKEKGDIPEGYSVSREKKERFSLILESASTNQTSMYLCASSIGGGPGTYYNEQFFGPGTRLTVL.

The chain joins TRBV28 to TRBJ2-7, with 8 bases aligning to TRBD2. Germline trimming cut 5 bases from V and 12 bases from J; bases unmatched to any gene: 21. The CDR3 totals 16 residues. CDR1 and CDR2 (germline): MDHEN, SYDVKM. CDR3 sequence reads: CASSPSGGQGLRDWYF. The CDR3 nucleotides are TGTGCCAGCAGTCCCTCGGGGGGGCAGGGCCTACGGGATTGGTACTTC. The full variable domain, in which reference TRBV28 and TRBJ2-7 provide the parts outside the CDR3, is DVKVTQSSRYLVKRTGEKVFLECVQDMDHENMFWYRQDPGLGLRLIYFSYDVKMKEKGDIPEGYSVSREKKERFSLILESASTNQTSMYLCASSPSGGQGLRDWYFGPGTRLTVT.

In this sample, this clone turned up a few times. One junction end disagrees with the germline gene, perhaps due to a read error. V and J are TRBV9 and TRBJ1-5; 8 nucleotides agree with TRBD1. CDR1 is SGDLS, CDR2 YYNGEE, per germline. The CDR3 extends over 13 amino acids. The CDR3 sequence is CASSAGGKQPQHF. The CDR3 region has the DNA TGTGCCAGCAGCGCAGGGGGCAAGCAGCCCCAGCATTTT.

The table lists this clone with a count of one. This chain links TRBV6-5 with TRBJ1-2; 7 positions agree with TRBD1. Germline CDR1 is MNHEY and CDR2 is SVGAGI. The CDR3 length is 15 residues. The V and J ends lost 4 bases and 6 bases, in that order; junction bases with no gene match: 11. DNA of the CDR3: TGTGCCAGCAGTTCCACCGAGGGGGCGCAGGATGGCTACACCTTC. Protein: CASSSTEGAQDGYTF.

The chain is built from TRBV28 and TRBJ2-1, with TRBD2 identical over 11 bases. Germline V gives CDR1 MDHEN, CDR2 SYDVKM. J was trimmed by 16 bases and V by 5 bases; bases with no gene match: 7. The CDR3 sequence is 12 residues long. CDR3 in DNA: TGTGCCAGCAGTCCAGGGACTAGCGGCCCTTTCTTC. It codes for CASSPGTSGPFF.

V gene TRBV7-2 combines with J gene TRBJ2-3; a possible D gene is TRBD2 (5 bases). The CDR3 totals 15 residues. Between the trimmed V and J ends, which lost 1 base and 2 bases, there was a span of 10 bases. From germline, CDR1 is SGHTA and CDR2 FQGNSA. This CDR3 reads CASSLVSGITDTQYF. CDR3 nucleotides: TGTGCCAGCAGCTTAGTATCCGGGATCACAGATACGCAGTATTTT.

The chain recombines TRBV18 with TRBJ2-2, with 9 bases lining up with TRBD1. Trimming cost V 1 base and J 4 bases; bases outside gene matches: 4. Germline-derived CDR1 and CDR2 are KGHSH and LQKENI. The CDR3 loop spans 16 amino acids. The CDR3 loop reads CASSPLGQGTTGELFF. The CDR3 DNA is TGTGCCAGCTCACCACTAGGACAGGGGACCACCGGGGAGCTGTTTTTT. The full variable domain, rest sourced from reference TRBV18 and TRBJ2-2, is NAGVMQNPRHLVRRRGQEARLRCSPMKGHSHVYWYRQLPEEGLKFMVYLQKENIIDESGMPKERFSAEFPKEGPSILRIQQVVRGDSAAYFCASSPLGQGTTGELFFGEGSRLTVL.

V and J are TRBV10-1 and TRBJ2-7; no reliable D call. The V gene's germline CDR1 is WNHNN and CDR2 SYGVQD (reference sequence). The V end lost 5 bases, the J end lost 0 bases, and 5 bases lay between the germline ends. This CDR3 region has 12 residues. DNA of the CDR3: TGCGCCAGCAGTTCGAGCTCCTACGAGCAGTACTTC. It yields the protein CASSSSSYEQYF.

This clone is a singleton in its sample. This chain connects TRBV10-3 to TRBJ2-5, with 15 bases fitting TRBD2. The CDR3 covers 17 residues. Germline V gene lookup returns CDR1 ENHRY and CDR2 SYGVKD. V trimming: 0 bases; J trimming: 5 bases; junction bases outside the gene matches: 4. In DNA, the CDR3 is TGTGCCATCAGTGAGTCCAGGACTAGCGGGAGGGGTGAGACCCAGTACTTC. Translated: CAISESRTSGRGETQYF.

The chain couples TRBV5-8 to TRBJ1-2; TRBD1 aligns across 7 bases. This CDR3 has 14 residues. In germline, CDR1 is SGHTS, CDR2 YDEGEE. The trim removed 5 bases at V and 4 bases at J, leaving 8 bases unmatched. The CDR3 region is CASSYWGQSYGYTF. For the CDR3, the DNA is TGTGCCAGCAGTTATTGGGGACAGAGCTATGGCTACACCTTC.

V and J are TRBV27 and TRBJ2-3; no definite D call. Trimming took off 5 bases at V and 3 bases at J, with 15 bases between the two ends. Per the germline V gene, CDR1 is MNHEY and CDR2 is SMNVEV (reference sequence). This CDR3 spans 15 amino acids. The CDR3 protein is CASSPDFFRTDTQYF. In DNA, the CDR3 is TGTGCCAGCAGTCCCGACTTTTTTAGGACAGATACGCAGTATTTT.

J is TRBJ2-1 and V is TRBV7-8, with 9 nucleotides matching TRBD1. The CDR3 runs to 12 residues. Germline V gives CDR1 SGHVS, CDR2 FQNEAQ. V was clipped by 5 bases and J by 14 bases; unmatched bases: 7. CDR3 bases: TGTGCCAGCAGCCCGACAGGGGGTAAGGAGTTCTTC. Translated, it gives CASSPTGGKEFF.

J is TRBJ2-1 and V is TRBV3-1 (or the pseudogene TRBV3-2), with 11 bases lining up with TRBD2. J gave up 8 bases and V 0 bases, and 6 bases lay outside the gene matches. Per germline, CDR1 LGHDT and CDR2 YNNKEL (reference sequence). This CDR3 is 16 amino acids long. CDR3 amino acids: CASSQELAGAGDEQFF. The CDR3 bases are TGTGCCAGCAGCCAAGAACTAGCGGGAGCAGGGGATGAGCAGTTCTTC.

The rearrangement joins TRBV4-3 to TRBJ2-3, with 7 bases aligning to TRBD1. V lost 0 bases, J lost 3 bases, and 3 bases stayed unmatched. CDR3 length equals 15 residues. Germline V gene lookup returns CDR1 LGHNA and CDR2 YSLEER. The CDR3 here is CASSQEGGETDTQYF. DNA for the CDR3: TGCGCCAGCAGCCAAGAAGGGGGCGAGACAGATACGCAGTATTTT.

J is TRBJ2-1 and V is TRBV18, with TRBD1 matching 7 bases. V was pared by 1 base and J by 15 bases, with 6 bases of the junction left unmatched. Germline lookup yields CDR1 KGHSH and CDR2 LQKENI. The CDR3 consists of 12 residues. CDR3 residues: CASSPQGAGGFF. DNA for the CDR3: TGTGCCAGCTCACCACAGGGAGCAGGGGGGTTCTTC.

This clone was seen more than once but under ten times. This chain joins TRBV28 and TRBJ1-1; 8 bases are shared with TRBD1. Trimming removed 3 bases from V and 0 bases from J; junction bases left unmatched: 12. Germline V lookup: CDR1 MDHEN, CDR2 SYDVKM. This CDR3 comprises 18 residues. The chain's CDR3 is CASSLGLRDRRLNTEAFF. The CDR3, as DNA: TGTGCCAGCAGTTTGGGGTTAAGGGACAGGCGACTGAACACTGAAGCTTTCTTT.

This clone was detected a few times. The rearrangement uses TRBV19 and TRBJ1-5; D gene unclear. The CDR3 spans 13 residues. Germline assignment: CDR1 LNHDA and CDR2 SQIVND (reference sequence). With 9 bases removed from V and 5 bases from J, the gap between germline ends came to 14 bases. The CDR3 nucleotides are TGTGCCAGCGCCACGAACGAGTATCAGCCCCAGCATTTT. Protein sequence: CASATNEYQPQHF.

The V and J genes are TRBV5-4 and TRBJ1-1; a possible D gene is TRBD1 (5 bases). The V end lost 4 bases, the J end lost 5 bases, and 15 bases lay between the germline ends. Germline CDR1 and CDR2: SGHNT and YYREEE (reference sequence). The CDR3 sequence is 14 residues long. The CDR3 DNA follows: TGTGCCAGCAGCCAACAGGAAAGATGGACTGAAGCTTTCTTT. Protein sequence: CASSQQERWTEAFF.

This chain joins TRBV11-2 and TRBJ1-2; TRBD1 matches 7 bases. The CDR3 totals 13 residues. Germline CDR1 and CDR2: SGHAT and FQNNGV. V shed 5 bases, J shed 5 bases, and the junction held 5 bases outside the gene matches. The CDR3 region is CASSGGGDYGYTF. As DNA, the CDR3 is TGTGCCAGCAGCGGAGGGGGCGATTATGGCTACACCTTC.

The chain joins TRBV14 to TRBJ2-3; 9 nucleotides line up with TRBD2. Germline-derived CDR1 and CDR2 are SGHDN and FVKESK. The CDR3 is made up of 16 amino acids. V shed 3 bases and J 2 bases; nucleotides not matched to a gene: 6. In DNA, the CDR3 is TGTGCCAGCAGCCACGCGACTAGCGGTACCACAGATACGCAGTATTTT. This encodes CASSHATSGTTDTQYF.

The CDR3 loop is CASSGNLATYEQYF. The CDR3 nucleotides read TGTGCCAGCTCTGGCAACCTCGCAACCTACGAGCAGTACTTC. The V call is TRBV18, the J call TRBJ2-7; D is unresolved. Germline-derived CDR1 and CDR2 are KGHSH and LQKENI. This CDR3 has 14 residues. V was shortened by 6 bases and J by 2 bases, with 14 bases between the two germline ends.

This clone was detected only once. The V gene is TRBV5-8, the J gene TRBJ2-2; the D is unclear. Germline V gene lookup returns CDR1 SGHTS and CDR2 YDEGEE. V shed 0 bases and J shed 5 bases, with 11 bases lying between them. This CDR3 is 15 amino acids long. The CDR3 region is CASSLVYAQTGELFF. Here the CDR3 DNA reads TGTGCCAGCAGCTTGGTCTACGCGCAAACCGGGGAGCTGTTTTTT.

V is TRBV29-1 and J is TRBJ2-1; 9 positions agree with TRBD2. Germline CDR1 and CDR2: SQVTM and ANQGSEA. V trimming: 3 bases; J trimming: 0 bases; junction bases outside the gene matches: 9. The CDR3 loop spans 17 amino acids. CDR3 loop: CSVDLWAGGPSYNEQFF. CDR3 sequence (DNA): TGCAGCGTTGATCTTTGGGCGGGAGGGCCCTCCTACAATGAGCAGTTCTTC.

CDR3 protein: CASSERGSPLHF. In DNA form, the CDR3 reads TGTGCCAGCAGTGAAAGGGGGTCACCCCTCCACTTT. V and J are TRBV6-1 and TRBJ1-6; D may be TRBD1 (6 bases). Germline loops: CDR1 MNHNS, CDR2 SASEGT. Trimming pared 2 bases from V and 10 bases from J, leaving 6 bases between. This CDR3 is built from 12 residues.

V is TRBV7-2 and J is TRBJ1-1, with unresolved D. The CDR3 loop spans 15 amino acids. Trimming left V 3 bases short and J 3 bases short, with 14 bases between. CDR1 and CDR2 from the germline V gene are SGHTA and FQGNSA. The CDR3 DNA reads as TGTGCCAGCAGCTTCCCGCGGACTTCGTACACTGAAGCTTTCTTT. The encoded protein is CASSFPRTSYTEAFF.

J is TRBJ2-2 and V is TRBV7-3, with D unresolved. Trimming removed 0 bases at V and 7 bases at J, with 6 bases between. The germline V gene has CDR1 SGHTA and CDR2 FQGTGA. The length of the CDR3 is 13 residues. The CDR3 is CASSLTPGGELFF. DNA for the CDR3: TGTGCCAGCAGCTTAACCCCGGGCGGGGAGCTGTTTTTT.

The chain combines TRBV19 with TRBJ2-7; 7 nucleotides align to TRBD2. Germline CDR1 LNHDA, CDR2 SQIVND (reference sequence). With 5 bases clipped from V and 2 bases from J, the junction kept 12 bases outside the gene matches. CDR3 length equals 16 residues. The CDR3, as DNA: TGTGCCAGTAGTCACCTTAGCGGGCATAGCCCCTACGAGCAGTACTTC. This sequence encodes CASSHLSGHSPYEQYF.